The rows below give T cell receptor beta chains drawn from one sample of a study of T cell repertoires in cytomegalovirus infection. TCRdb analysed the reads with MiXCR anew, one entry per CDR3 protein. This table holds 600,000 to 700,000 distinct CDR3 sequences, about 33% found once. Antigens of these TCRs are unknown. Specimen: cultured PBMCs, collected from culture after CMV antigen stimulation. The receptors originated from a human donor in good health (CMV status not recorded). Some clones in this sample may be carry-over from other donors' samples. Each CDR3 is given with its conserved first and last residue. D genes are given only for firm matches. Size values are once, few and many counts, or a class for expanded clones, and some rows have none.

length	D	size	V	J	DNA	CDR3
16	NA	NA	TRBV18	TRBJ2-1	TGTGCCAGCTCACCACGGGCCTTGGTGGGGAACAATGAGCAGTTCTTC	CASSPRALVGNNEQFF
15	TRBD1	NA	TRBV7-2	TRBJ2-1	TGTGCCAGCAGCGTCGCCGGGACAGGGATTGATGAGCAGTTCTTC	CASSVAGTGIDEQFF
14	TRBD1	few	TRBV7-2	TRBJ1-2	TGTGCCAGCAACCCAGGCGGCAGGGGGGAGGGCTACACCTTC	CASNPGGRGEGYTF
15	TRBD1	NA	TRBV10-3	TRBJ2-2	TGTGCCATCAGTCCAACGGACAGGGTGCCCGGGGAGCTGTTTTTT	CAISPTDRVPGELFF
15	TRBD1	few	TRBV7-2	TRBJ2-5	TGTGCCAGCAGCTCCGGGACAGGGGTCAGAGAGACCCAGTACTTC	CASSSGTGVRETQYF
14	TRBD1	NA	TRBV20-1	TRBJ2-7	TGCAGTGCCCAGGGGTGGGACAGGAGTTACGAGCAGTACTTC	CSAQGWDRSYEQYF
14	NA	NA	TRBV12-3/TRBV12-4	TRBJ1-5	TGTGCCAGCAGTTTTGATAGGGGGGATCAGCCCCAGCATTTT	CASSFDRGDQPQHF
13	NA	NA	TRBV7-2	TRBJ2-5	TGTGCCAGCAGCCCCCGGGTAGAAGAGACCCAGTACTTC	CASSPRVEETQYF
11	NA	NA	TRBV3-1	TRBJ2-1	TGTGCCAGCAGGTATAACAATGAGCAGTTCTTC	CASRYNNEQFF
18	NA	NA	TRBV6-6	TRBJ1-5	TGTGCCAGCAGTTACCTCTCCGGGGGGTCCATCCCGAATCAGCCCCAGCATTTT	CASSYLSGGSIPNQPQHF
14	NA	NA	TRBV20-1	TRBJ2-5	TGCAGTGCTGAGGGGGACAACCGGGAAGAGACCCAGTACTTC	CSAEGDNREETQYF
13	NA	few	TRBV6-5	TRBJ1-3	TGTGCCAGCAGTTACTCCCGGGGAAACACCATATATTTT	CASSYSRGNTIYF
15	TRBD1	few	TRBV19	TRBJ2-5	TGTGCCAGTACCTCCTGGACAGGGGGCGAGGAGACCCAGTACTTC	CASTSWTGGEETQYF
13	TRBD2	NA	TRBV20-1	TRBJ2-7	TGCAGTGGACTAGCGGGAGCAGGGTACGAGCAGTACTTC	CSGLAGAGYEQYF
12	NA	NA	TRBV18	TRBJ2-1	TGTGCCAGCTCGCACTCCTACAATGAGCAGTTCTTC	CASSHSYNEQFF
14	NA	NA	TRBV11-2	TRBJ2-1	TGTGCCAGCAGCCCGATCAGCAGAAGGTATGAGCAGTTCTTC	CASSPISRRYEQFF
16	NA	NA	TRBV4-3	TRBJ2-7	TGCGCCAGCAGCCAAGGGTGGGGGACGGACCCCTACGAGCAGTACTTC	CASSQGWGTDPYEQYF
13	NA	NA	TRBV12-3/TRBV12-4	TRBJ2-7	TGTGCCAGCAGCCCACAAACTTATAGCGAGCAGTACTTC	CASSPQTYSEQYF
15	TRBD1	NA	TRBV2	TRBJ1-5	TGTGCCAGCAGTTTATGGGACAGGGGGGATCAGCCCCAGCATTTT	CASSLWDRGDQPQHF
18	TRBD2	few	TRBV7-6	TRBJ2-7	TGTGCCAGCAGCTTAGTTTTTACTAGCGGGGGCTACTCCTACGAGCAGTACTTC	CASSLVFTSGGYSYEQYF
16	TRBD1	NA	TRBV7-9	TRBJ2-5	TGTGCCAGCAGCTTAGTATTACCAGGGGGCCAAGAGACCCAGTACTTC	CASSLVLPGGQETQYF
13	NA	NA	TRBV6-2/TRBV6-3	TRBJ2-1	TGTGCCAGCACACAAACCTCCTACAATGAGCAGTTCTTC	CASTQTSYNEQFF
10	NA	few	TRBV2	TRBJ2-7	TGTGCCAGCAGTGGGACCTTACCGTACTTC	CASSGTLPYF
14	NA	NA	TRBV2	TRBJ2-7	TGTGCCAGCAGGCCTGGGACACATACCTACGAGCAGTACTTC	CASRPGTHTYEQYF
13	NA	NA	TRBV6-2/TRBV6-3	TRBJ2-3	TGTGCCAGTGCGGACCAACCTTGGGATACGCAGTATTTT	CASADQPWDTQYF
15	TRBD1	many	TRBV7-2	TRBJ2-2	TGTGCCAGCAGTAAAACAGGGGTCCGCACCGGGGAGCTGTTTTTT	CASSKTGVRTGELFF
14	TRBD2	few	TRBV6-6	TRBJ2-5	TGTGCCAGCACGGGGGGACTAGCGGAAGAGACCCAGTACTTC	CASTGGLAEETQYF
15	TRBD2	few	TRBV7-2	TRBJ2-7	TGTGCCAGCAGCTCCGGGGCGGGAGGGCCGTGGGAGCAGTACTTC	CASSSGAGGPWEQYF
15	TRBD1	few	TRBV7-2	TRBJ2-5	TGTGCCAGCAGCACCGGACAGGGTCCTCAAGAGACCCAGTACTTC	CASSTGQGPQETQYF
15	TRBD1	NA	TRBV19	TRBJ1-1	TGTGCCAGTGTCCCGGGACAGGGTTGGAGTACTGAAGCTTTCTTT	CASVPGQGWSTEAFF
12	TRBD1	NA	TRBV29-1	TRBJ1-1	TGCAGCGTTGACCCAAGACAGGGGGCAGCTTTCTTT	CSVDPRQGAAFF
14	NA	few	TRBV19	TRBJ2-3	TGTGCTAGTAGTATCGGGGGCCAGGACCCATCGCAGTATTTT	CASSIGGQDPSQYF
15	TRBD1	NA	TRBV18	TRBJ2-5	TGTGCCAGCTCACCCTCACGGACAGGACAAGAGACCCAGTACTTC	CASSPSRTGQETQYF
13	TRBD1	few	TRBV28	TRBJ1-2	TGTGCCAGCGCCAGGACAGGCTTATGGGGCTACACCTTC	CASARTGLWGYTF
15	TRBD2	many	TRBV15	TRBJ2-3	TGTGCCACCAGCAGAGATCGGACTAGCATGGATACGCAGTATTTT	CATSRDRTSMDTQYF
14	NA	NA	TRBV6-2/TRBV6-3	TRBJ1-5	TGTGCCAGCCAGGGCGGTTATAGCAATCAGCCCCAGCATTTT	CASQGGYSNQPQHF
13	NA	few	TRBV6-2/TRBV6-3	TRBJ2-5	TGTGCCAGCAGTCCGGGACAACTTGAAACCCAGTACTTC	CASSPGQLETQYF
17	TRBD2	many	TRBV7-8	TRBJ2-1	TGTGCCAGCAGCTTATGGGGCGGTGCGGGAGCGGTCAATGAGCAGTTCTTC	CASSLWGGAGAVNEQFF
15	TRBD1	few	TRBV7-2	TRBJ1-3	TGTGCCAGCAGCATACAGGGGAGCTCTGGAAACACCATATATTTT	CASSIQGSSGNTIYF
15	NA	NA	TRBV5-1	TRBJ2-7	TGCGCCAGCAGCACCCACCCGACGGGTACCTACGAGCAGTACTTC	CASSTHPTGTYEQYF
16	TRBD1	NA	TRBV20-1	TRBJ2-7	TGCAGTGCTAGAGCGGGGACCGGGACAGTAACCTACGAGCAGTACTTC	CSARAGTGTVTYEQYF
17	TRBD2	few	TRBV7-2	TRBJ2-3	TGTGCCAGCAGCTCCTACGGACTAGCGGGAGGGGCCGAGACGCAGTATTTT	CASSSYGLAGGAETQYF
14	NA	NA	TRBV20-1	TRBJ2-7	TGCAGTGCTAGAGGCCCCGCCATCGGGGACGAGCAGTACTTC	CSARGPAIGDEQYF
14	NA	many	TRBV7-2	TRBJ2-5	TGTGCCAGCAGCTTAGGGGGAAAGCAGGAGACCCAGTACTTC	CASSLGGKQETQYF